A single sample is the source of the 6 T cell receptor beta chains below, sequenced in a study of T cell changes during pregnancy in multiple sclerosis. This table comes from immunoSEQ multiplex PCR, and its TCRdb copy is limited to in-frame clones, with some not included. In the table there are about 110,000 clones, roughly 92% of which are singletons. Source: peripheral blood, taken after pregnancy. The origin of the receptors is a female donor with multiple sclerosis, enrolled in a pregnancy study.

V usage is TRBV7-2 and J usage is TRBJ1-5; D is possibly TRBD1 (6 bases). V lost 4 bases, J lost 2 bases, and 12 bases lay in between. In germline, CDR1 is SGHTA, CDR2 FQGNSA. This CDR3 has 15 residues. The CDR3 sequence: CASSSRGGRNQPQHF. The CDR3 DNA reads TGTGCCAGCAGCTCCCGAGGGGGTCGCAATCAGCCCCAGCATTTT.

V usage is TRBV2 and J usage is TRBJ2-5, with 14 bases that match TRBD2. With V trimmed by 6 bases and J by 4 bases, 4 bases remained unmatched. This CDR3 has 15 residues. Germline V lookup: CDR1 SNHLY, CDR2 FYNNEI. CDR3 nucleotide sequence: TGTGCCAGCAGGAGACTAGCGGGAGGGGGAGAGACCCAGTACTTC. Its translation is CASRRLAGGGETQYF.

This chain joins TRBV9 and TRBJ1-2; 11 nucleotides match TRBD1. This CDR3 has 14 amino acids. The germline CDR1 and CDR2 sequences are SGDLS and YYNGEE. Trimming cost V 3 bases and J 7 bases; bases outside gene matches: 5. CDR3 in amino acids: CASSADGQGAGYTF. CDR3 nucleotides: TGTGCCAGCAGCGCCGACGGACAGGGGGCTGGCTACACCTTC.

The chain joins TRBV6-5 to TRBJ2-7; possible D gene TRBD2, 6 bases. Trimming shortened V by 6 bases and J by 3 bases, and 15 bases separated the two germline ends. This CDR3 region has 14 residues. The germline CDR1 and CDR2 sequences are MNHEY and SVGAGI. The CDR3 DNA sequence: TGTGCCAGCAGGCCCGGCGGGAAAATCTACGAGCAGTACTTC. It codes for CASRPGGKIYEQYF.

J is TRBJ2-7 and V is TRBV30; D not certain. V was cut by 0 bases and J by 5 bases, with 17 bases left in between. The CDR3 totals 15 residues. The germline CDR1 and CDR2 sequences are GTSNPN and SVGIG (reference sequence). The CDR3 DNA sequence: TGTGCCTGGAGTGTACCGGCCAGCGCCATAAACGAGCAGTACTTC. Its protein product is CAWSVPASAINEQYF.

The chain uses TRBV19 and TRBJ1-2; D is ambiguous. In germline, CDR1 is LNHDA, CDR2 SQIVND (reference sequence). V lost 7 bases, J lost 4 bases, and 16 bases lay in between. This CDR3 has 14 residues. This CDR3 is CASTPGEGSYGYTF. The CDR3 DNA reads TGTGCCAGTACCCCCGGAGAGGGCTCCTATGGCTACACCTTC.